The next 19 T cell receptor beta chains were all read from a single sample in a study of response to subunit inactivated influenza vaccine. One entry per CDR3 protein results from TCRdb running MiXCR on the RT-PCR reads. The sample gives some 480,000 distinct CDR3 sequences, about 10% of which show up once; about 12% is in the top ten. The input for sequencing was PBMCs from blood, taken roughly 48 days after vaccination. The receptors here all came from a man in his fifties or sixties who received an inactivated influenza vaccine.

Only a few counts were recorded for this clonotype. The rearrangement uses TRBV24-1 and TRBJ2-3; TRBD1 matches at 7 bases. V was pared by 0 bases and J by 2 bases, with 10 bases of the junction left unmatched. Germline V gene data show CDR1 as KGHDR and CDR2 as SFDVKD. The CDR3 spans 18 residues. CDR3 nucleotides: TGTGCCACCAGTGATTTGCGAGGGGGCCCCAGAAACACAGATACGCAGTATTTT. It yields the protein CATSDLRGGPRNTDTQYF.

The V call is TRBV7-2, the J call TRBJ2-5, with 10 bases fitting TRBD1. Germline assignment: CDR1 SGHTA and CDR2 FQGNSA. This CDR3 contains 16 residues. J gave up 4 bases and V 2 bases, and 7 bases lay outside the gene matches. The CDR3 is CASSLTGQGGSETQYF. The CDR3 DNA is TGTGCCAGCAGCTTAACTGGACAGGGGGGTTCAGAGACCCAGTACTTC.

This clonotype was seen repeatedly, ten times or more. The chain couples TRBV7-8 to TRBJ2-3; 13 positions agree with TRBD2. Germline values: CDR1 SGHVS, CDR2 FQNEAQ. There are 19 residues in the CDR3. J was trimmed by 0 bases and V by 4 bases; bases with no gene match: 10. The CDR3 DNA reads TGTGCCAGCAGCTCAGTGCCCCGACTAGCGGGAGGTAGCACAGATACGCAGTATTTT. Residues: CASSSVPRLAGGSTDTQYF.

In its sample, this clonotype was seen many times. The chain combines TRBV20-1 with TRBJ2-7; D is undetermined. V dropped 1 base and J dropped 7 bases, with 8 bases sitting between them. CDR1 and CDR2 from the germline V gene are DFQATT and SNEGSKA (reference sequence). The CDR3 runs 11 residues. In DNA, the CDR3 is TGCAGTGCTAGAGGGAGTAAGGAGCAGTACTTC. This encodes CSARGSKEQYF.

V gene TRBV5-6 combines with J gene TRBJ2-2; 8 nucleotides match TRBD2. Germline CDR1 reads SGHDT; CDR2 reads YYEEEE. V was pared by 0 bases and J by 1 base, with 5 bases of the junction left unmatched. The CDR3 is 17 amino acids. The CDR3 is CASSLVSSGLNTGELFF. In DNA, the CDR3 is TGTGCCAGCAGCTTGGTCTCTAGCGGGTTGAACACCGGGGAGCTGTTTTTT.

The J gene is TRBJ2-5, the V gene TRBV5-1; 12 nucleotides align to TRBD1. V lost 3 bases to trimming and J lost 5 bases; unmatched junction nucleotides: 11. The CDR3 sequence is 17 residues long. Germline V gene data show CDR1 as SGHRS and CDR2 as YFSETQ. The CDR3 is CASSSGTGGLVWETQYF. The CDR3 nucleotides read TGCGCCAGCAGCTCCGGGACAGGGGGCTTGGTCTGGGAGACCCAGTACTTC.

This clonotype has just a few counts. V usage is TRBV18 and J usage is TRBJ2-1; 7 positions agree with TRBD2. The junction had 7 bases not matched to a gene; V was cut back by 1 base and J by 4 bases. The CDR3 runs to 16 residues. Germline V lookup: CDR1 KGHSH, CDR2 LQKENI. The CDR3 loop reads CASSPREGVGYNEQFF. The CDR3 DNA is TGTGCCAGCTCACCACGGGAGGGAGTAGGGTACAATGAGCAGTTCTTC.

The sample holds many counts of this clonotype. CDR3 nucleotide sequence: TGTGCCAGCAGCGTTCCTCCATTGGGAATAGCCGGGGAGCTGTTTTTT. Protein sequence: CASSVPPLGIAGELFF. The chain uses TRBV25-1 and TRBJ2-2; D remains ambiguous. Germline V gives CDR1 MGHDK, CDR2 SYGVNS. The CDR3 extends over 16 amino acids. V lost 6 bases and J 6 bases, leaving 20 bases between the germline ends.

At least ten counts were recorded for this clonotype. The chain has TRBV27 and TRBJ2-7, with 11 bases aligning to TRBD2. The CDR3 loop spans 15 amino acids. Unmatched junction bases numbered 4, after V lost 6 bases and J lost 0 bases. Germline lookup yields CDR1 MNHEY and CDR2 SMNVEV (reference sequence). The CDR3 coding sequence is TGTGCCAGCAGACCGGGACTAGCGGACTCCTACGAGCAGTACTTC. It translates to CASRPGLADSYEQYF.

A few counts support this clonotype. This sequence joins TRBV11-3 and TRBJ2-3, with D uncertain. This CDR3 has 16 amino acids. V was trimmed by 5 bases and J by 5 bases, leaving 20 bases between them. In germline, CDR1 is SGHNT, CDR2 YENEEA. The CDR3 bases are TGTGCCAGCAGCCCCACACCGGGCCCTACCGGAGATACGCAGTATTTT. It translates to CASSPTPGPTGDTQYF.

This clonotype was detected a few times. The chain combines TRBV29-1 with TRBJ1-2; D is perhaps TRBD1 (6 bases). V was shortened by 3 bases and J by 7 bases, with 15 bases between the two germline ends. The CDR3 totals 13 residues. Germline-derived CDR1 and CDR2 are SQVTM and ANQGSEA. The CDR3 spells CSVEDSRRVGYTF. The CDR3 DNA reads TGCAGCGTTGAGGACAGTAGGAGGGTTGGCTACACCTTC.

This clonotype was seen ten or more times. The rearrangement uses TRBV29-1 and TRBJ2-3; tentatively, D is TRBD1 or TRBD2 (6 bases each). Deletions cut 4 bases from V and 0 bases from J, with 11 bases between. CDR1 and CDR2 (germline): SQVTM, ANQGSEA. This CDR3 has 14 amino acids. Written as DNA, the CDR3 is TGCAGCGTTGCCTCGGGGGCTAGCACAGATACGCAGTATTTT. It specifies CSVASGASTDTQYF.

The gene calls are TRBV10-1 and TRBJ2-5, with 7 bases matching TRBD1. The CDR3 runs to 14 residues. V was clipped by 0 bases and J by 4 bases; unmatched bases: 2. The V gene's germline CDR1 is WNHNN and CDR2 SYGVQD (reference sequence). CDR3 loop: CASSESRGRETQYF. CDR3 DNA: TGCGCCAGCAGTGAGTCGAGGGGGCGAGAGACCCAGTACTTC.

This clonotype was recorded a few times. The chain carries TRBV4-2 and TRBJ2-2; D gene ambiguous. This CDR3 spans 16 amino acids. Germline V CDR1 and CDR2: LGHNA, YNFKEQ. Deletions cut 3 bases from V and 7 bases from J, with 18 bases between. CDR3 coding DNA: TGTGCCAGCAGCCAGGGCCCCAAGACCTCATACGGGGAGCTGTTTTTT. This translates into CASSQGPKTSYGELFF.

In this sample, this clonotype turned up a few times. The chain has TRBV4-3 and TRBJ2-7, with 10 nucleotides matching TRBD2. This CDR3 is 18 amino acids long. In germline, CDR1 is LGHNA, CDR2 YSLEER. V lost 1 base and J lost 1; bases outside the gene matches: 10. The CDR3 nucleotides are TGCGCCAGCAGCCAAGTGCTTCCCCTAGCGGGAGAATCCTACGAGCAGTACTTC. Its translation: CASSQVLPLAGESYEQYF.

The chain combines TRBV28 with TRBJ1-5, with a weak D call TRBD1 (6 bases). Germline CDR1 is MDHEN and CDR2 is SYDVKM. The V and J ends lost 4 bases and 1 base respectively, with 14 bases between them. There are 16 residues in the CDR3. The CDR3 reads CASSSQTGPSNQPQHF. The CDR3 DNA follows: TGTGCCAGCAGTTCTCAGACAGGTCCCAGCAATCAGCCCCAGCATTTT.

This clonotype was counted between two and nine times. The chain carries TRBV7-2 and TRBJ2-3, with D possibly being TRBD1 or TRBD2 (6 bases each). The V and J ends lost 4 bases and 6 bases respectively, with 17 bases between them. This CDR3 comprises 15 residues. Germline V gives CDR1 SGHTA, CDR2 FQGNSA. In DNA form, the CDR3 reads TGTGCCAGCAGCTCCCAAGGGGGGCGCCCGGATACGCAGTATTTT. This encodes CASSSQGGRPDTQYF.

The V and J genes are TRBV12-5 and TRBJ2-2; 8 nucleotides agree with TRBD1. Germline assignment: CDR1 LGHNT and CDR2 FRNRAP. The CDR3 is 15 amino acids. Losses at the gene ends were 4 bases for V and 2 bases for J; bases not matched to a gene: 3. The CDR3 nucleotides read TGTGCTAGTGGTTCGGGACAGGCTAACACCGGGGAGCTGTTTTTT. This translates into CASGSGQANTGELFF.

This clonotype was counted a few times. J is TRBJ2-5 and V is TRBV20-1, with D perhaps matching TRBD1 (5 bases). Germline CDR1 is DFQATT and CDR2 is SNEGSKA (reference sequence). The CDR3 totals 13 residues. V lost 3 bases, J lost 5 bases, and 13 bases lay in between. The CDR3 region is CSARGQSGETQYF. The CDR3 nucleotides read TGCAGTGCTAGGGGTCAGTCAGGGGAGACCCAGTACTTC.